The sequence of this T cell receptor beta chain was determined in a study of blood T cells in healthy people across ages. Study results and caveats: Among T cells, TCR beta diversity per million cells dropped roughly linearly as age rose.

Drawn from each donor were ten milliliters of peripheral blood. Sample-barcoded 5' priming and a J-beta primer mix drove a second PCR of roughly 6 to 12 cycles. A template-switch adaptor with 12 random nucleotides tagged each cDNA molecule. TCRdb called the 5' RACE reads again in MiXCR, with one record for every CDR3 protein. In the table there are roughly 500,000 distinct CDR3 sequences, 25% to 30% of which are singletons. This CDR3 has 13 amino acids. V gave up 7 bases and J gave up 0 bases; unmatched junction bases: 3. Germline CDR1 SNHLY, CDR2 FYNNEI. On this clonotype itself: Its antigen is undetermined.

The chain combines TRBV2 with TRBJ2-7; 7 bases agree with TRBD1. The sample consisted of blood. The sequence was collected from a woman in her seventies in good health. CDR3 nucleotides: TGTGCCAGCACTGGGACAGTCTCCTACGAGCAGTACTTC. Protein: CASTGTVSYEQYF.